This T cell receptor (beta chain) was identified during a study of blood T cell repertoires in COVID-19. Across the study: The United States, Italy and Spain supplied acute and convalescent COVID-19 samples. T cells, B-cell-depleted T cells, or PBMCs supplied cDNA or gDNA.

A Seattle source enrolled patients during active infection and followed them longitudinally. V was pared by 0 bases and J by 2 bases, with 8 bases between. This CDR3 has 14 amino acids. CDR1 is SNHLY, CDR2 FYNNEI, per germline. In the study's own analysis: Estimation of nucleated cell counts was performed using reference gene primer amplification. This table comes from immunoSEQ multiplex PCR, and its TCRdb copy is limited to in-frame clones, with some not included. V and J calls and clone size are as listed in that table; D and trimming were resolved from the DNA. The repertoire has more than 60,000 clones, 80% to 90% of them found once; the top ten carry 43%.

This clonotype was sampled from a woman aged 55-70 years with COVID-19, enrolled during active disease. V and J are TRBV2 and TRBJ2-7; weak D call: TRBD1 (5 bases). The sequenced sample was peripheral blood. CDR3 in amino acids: CASSEALTAYEQYF. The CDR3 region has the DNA TGTGCCAGCAGTGAAGCTTTGACAGCCTACGAGCAGTACTTC.